This TCR beta chain was profiled in a study of CXCR3-negative and CXCR3-positive naive CD8 T cells. From germline, CDR1 is SEHNR and CDR2 FQNEAQ (reference sequence). There are 14 residues in the CDR3. UMI-labeled 5' RACE yielded the TRB cDNA libraries. TCRdb reprocessed the 5' RACE reads and stores each CDR3 protein as one record, lacking DNA. Recorded here are approximately 83,000 distinct CDR3 sequences; the top ten clones represent 1.7%. The TCR originated in a human donor in good health. Some clones in this sample may be carry-over from other donors' samples. Sequenced material: naive CXCR3- CD8+ T cells from blood. Subset given: CD45RO-CCR7+CD27+CD95- naive CD8+ T cells lacking CXCR3 (TNR3-). V and J are TRBV7-9 and TRBJ2-5; no DNA is available, so the TRBD2 call from TCRdb remains unchecked. The CDR3 sequence: CASSSLYGRETQYF.